This entry describes one TCR beta chain. Its antigen is currently unknown. This specimen comes from a study of shared clonotypes between healthy human individuals. Study as a whole: The plates for each donor numbered three CD4 naive, three CD4 memory, two CD8 naive and one CD8 memory.

The germline V gene encodes CDR1 MGHDK and CDR2 SYGVNS. CDR3 length: 16 residues. Trimming at V came to 5 bases and at J to 0 bases, leaving 7 bases not matched to a gene. The method was immunoSEQ multiplex PCR; TCRdb's version includes in-frame clones alone and lacks a portion of them. The repertoire holds some 1.1 million clones, with around three quarters as singletons. Study findings and constraints: All-four-donor shared clonotypes had higher generation probabilities than non-shared clonotypes did. Since donors were few, the genetic and exposure-history diversity represented was limited. Clonotype sharing among donors, it was expected, would be affected by sequencing depth.

The receptor's source is a man aged 18-30 years in good health. Some clones in this sample may be carry-over from other donors' samples. Sequencing used memory CD4+ T cells from PBMCs. Described subset: CD45RA-negative fraction. The chain couples TRBV25-1 to TRBJ1-1; 9 positions match TRBD1. DNA of the CDR3: TGTGCCAGCAGTCCCGGGACAGGGCGTATGAACACTGAAGCTTTCTTT. Its protein product is CASSPGTGRMNTEAFF.